What follows describes a single T cell receptor (beta chain). Antigen unknown. Since no conserved phenylalanine or tryptophan closes the CDR3, a read error is the likely cause. Because the CDR3's place on the DNA is in doubt, the DNA is left out and the CDR3 is given as listed by TCRdb. TCRdb itself ran the 5' RACE reads through MiXCR, one entry per CDR3 protein. The sample records 200,000 or so distinct CDR3 sequences, under 20% being singletons. These data are taken from a study of T-cell memory formation after mild COVID-19. General observations from the study: Later expanders leaned CD4+, whereas clones that contracted between day 15 and 85 were balanced CD4/CD8.

Both ends counted, the CDR3 spans 8 residues. Germline V gene sequence: CDR1 SQVTM, CDR2 ANQGSEA. The material sequenced was PBMCs or a T cell subset sorted from them (not recorded which). The gene calls are TRBV29-1 and TRBJ1-2; the DNA was not compared with TRBD1, the D call given in the table. This TCR derives from an adult woman who had mild COVID-19 (a few samples of this study predate the infection). Cell type and time point are not known. CDR3 region: CSVGTGTL.